What follows is one T cell receptor beta chain and its context. The sample comes from a study of CD8+CD57+ T cells in acquired aplastic anemia. Study-wide context: The average read count for CD4+ cells in healthy donors was 10 million to 12 million.

TCR beta VDJ and CDR3 were profiled, and genomic DNA was the template. TCRdb recomputed calls from the reads with MiXCR, one row per CDR3 protein. Of 400,000 to 500,000 distinct CDR3 sequences in the sample, about two thirds were seen once. Source material: sorted CD4+, CD8+, or CD8+CD57+ T cells (not recorded which) from PBMCs. The clonotype originates from a human donor in good health, serving as a control.

The CDR3 region is CASSSTFGGSNYEQYF. CDR3 nucleotides: TGTGCCAGCAGCTCCACGTTCGGCGGGTCGAATTACGAGCAGTACTTC. This chain uses TRBV9 with TRBJ2-7; a weak D match, TRBD2 (5 bases). V dropped 4 bases and J dropped 4 bases, with 21 bases sitting between them. CDR1 SGDLS and CDR2 YYNGEE come from the germline V gene. CDR3 size: 16 residues.